This T cell receptor beta chain originates from a study of CD4 T cells in relation to SARS-CoV-2 and coronaviruses. Sequencing used immunoSEQ multiplex PCR; TCRdb keeps in-frame clones, though not all of them. Seen here are roughly 57,000 clones, 86% observed once, and the top ten hold about 1.4%. V lost 4 bases to trimming and J lost 9 bases; unmatched junction nucleotides: 13. Germline CDR1 LGHNA, CDR2 YNFKEQ. This CDR3 has 17 residues. The unexposed donors gave CD4+ T cells in 2011-2018, prior to COVID-19. Naive and memory CD4+ T cells were separated from cryopreserved PBMCs. This clone came up once.

The chain links TRBV4-2 to TRBJ2-1; 12 bases align to TRBD2. Material for sequencing was memory CD4+ T cells from PBMCs. The receptor was isolated from a human donor in good health. The CDR3 sequence: CASSLDLAGGPESEQFF. CDR3 sequence (DNA): TGTGCCAGCAGCCTCGACCTAGCGGGAGGGCCGGAGAGTGAGCAGTTCTTC.